One sample yielded the 27 T cell receptor beta chains listed below, sequenced in a study of beta chain features in type 1 diabetes. TCRB transcripts that were expressed got sequenced, as all of the isolated RNA had been reverse transcribed. Profiling relied on immunoSEQ multiplex PCR, and the TCRdb table lists in-frame clones only, not all of them. The table lists 430,000 or so clones, 10% to 12% of them singletons. The sample consisted of naive CD4+ T cells from blood. Receptors originate from a woman aged 18-29 years in good health.

This clone was found a few times. The chain recombines TRBV7-7 with TRBJ2-1; 13 bases are shared with TRBD2. This CDR3 is 15 amino acids long. Germline CDR1 reads SSHAT; CDR2 reads FNYEAQ (reference sequence). V lost 2 bases, J lost 6 bases, and 1 base stayed unmatched. CDR3 region: CASSLTSGGANEQFF. CDR3 bases: TGTGCCAGCAGCTTAACTAGCGGGGGGGCCAATGAGCAGTTCTTC.

The chain recombines TRBV5-6 with TRBJ2-4; D not certain. Per germline, CDR1 SGHDT and CDR2 YYEEEE. The V end was cut by 5 bases, the J end by 0 bases, with 9 bases between. The CDR3 is 14 amino acids. The CDR3 nucleotides are TGTGCCAGCAGAAAATCCTTAGCCAAAAACATTCAGTACTTC. It yields the protein CASRKSLAKNIQYF.

The J gene is TRBJ1-4, the V gene TRBV5-1; no clear D. The V end lost 1 base, the J end lost 4 bases, and 8 bases lay between the germline ends. Per the germline V gene, CDR1 is SGHRS and CDR2 is YFSETQ. The CDR3 contains 14 residues. The chain's CDR3 is CASSLSSDNEKLFF. The CDR3 bases are TGCGCCAGCAGCTTGTCCTCAGATAATGAAAAACTGTTTTTT.

This rearrangement joins TRBV5-4 to TRBJ1-6, with D unclear. This CDR3 has 12 residues. V was pared by 0 bases and J by 5 bases, with 0 bases between. CDR1 is SGHNT, CDR2 YYREEE, per germline (reference sequence). As DNA, the CDR3 is TGTGCCAGCAGCTTGGATAATTCACCCCTCCACTTT. It is translated as CASSLDNSPLHF. The whole variable domain, filled in from reference TRBV5-4 and TRBJ1-6, reads ETGVTQSPTHLIKTRGQQVTLRCSSQSGHNTVSWYQQALGQGPQFIFQYYREEENGRGNFPPRFSGLQFPNYSSELNVNALELDDSALYLCASSLDNSPLHFGNGTRLTVT.

This clone was seen a handful of times. The chain uses TRBV6-1 and TRBJ2-7, with 9 bases that match TRBD1. The CDR3 is made up of 13 amino acids. Germline-derived CDR1 and CDR2 are MNHNS and SASEGT. With V trimmed by 7 bases and J by 10 bases, 11 bases remained unmatched. The chain's CDR3 is CASTDETGGGQYV. The CDR3 bases are TGTGCCAGCACCGACGAGACAGGGGGAGGACAGTACGTC.

This clone was seen more than once but under ten times. The rearrangement joins TRBV10-3 to TRBJ1-6, with D uncertain. The germline V and J ends were trimmed by 6 bases and 4 bases, with 10 bases remaining between them. This CDR3 contains 14 residues. The germline V gene encodes CDR1 ENHRY and CDR2 SYGVKD. The CDR3 reads CAIRHSLYNSPLHF. CDR3 coding DNA: TGTGCCATCAGGCACAGTCTTTATAATTCACCCCTCCACTTT.

V and J are TRBV11-2 and TRBJ2-4; TRBD1 aligns across 9 bases. The germline V gene encodes CDR1 SGHAT and CDR2 FQNNGV. CDR3 length: 15 residues. J was trimmed by 0 bases and V by 5 bases; bases with no gene match: 2. CDR3 sequence reads: CASSRTGVAKNIQYF. CDR3 nucleotide sequence: TGTGCCAGCAGCCGGACAGGGGTAGCCAAAAACATTCAGTACTTC.

This clone has just a few counts. V gene TRBV7-2 combines with J gene TRBJ2-7; D is possibly TRBD2 (5 bases). Trimming took off 4 bases at V and 5 bases at J, with 9 bases between the two ends. Germline CDR1 is SGHTA and CDR2 is FQGNSA. The CDR3 length is 12 residues. The CDR3 loop reads CASSSGGNEQYF. CDR3 sequence (DNA): TGTGCCAGCAGCTCCGGAGGTAACGAGCAGTACTTC.

This clone was detected a few times. The chain combines TRBV4-2 with TRBJ2-1; 7 bases are a match to TRBD1. Germline trimming cut 1 base from V and 3 bases from J; bases unmatched to any gene: 3. Germline CDR1 is LGHNA and CDR2 is YNFKEQ. CDR3 length: 15 residues. The DNA of the CDR3 is TGTGCCAGCAGCCAAGGCCAGGGGGTCTACAATGAGCAGTTCTTC. Translation gives CASSQGQGVYNEQFF.

The gene calls are TRBV9 and TRBJ2-3; D is unclear. Germline V lookup: CDR1 SGDLS, CDR2 YYNGEE. The V and J ends lost 0 bases and 2 bases respectively, with 10 bases between them. The CDR3 runs 15 residues. CDR3 loop: CASSVAHGFTDTQYF. The CDR3, as DNA: TGTGCCAGCAGCGTAGCTCATGGCTTCACAGATACGCAGTATTTT.

The V gene is TRBV29-1, the J gene TRBJ2-1; 8 bases map to TRBD2. Germline-derived CDR1 and CDR2 are SQVTM and ANQGSEA. The J segment lost 4 bases and the V segment lost 1 base, leaving 9 bases of the junction unmatched. The CDR3 totals 16 residues. The CDR3 is CSVEVAAGDRYNEQFF. CDR3 DNA: TGCAGCGTTGAAGTAGCAGCGGGAGACCGATACAATGAGCAGTTCTTC.

The CDR3 nucleotides read TGCGCCAGCAGCTTCGGTGCGAGGGGCCCGGAGACCCAGTACTTC. Translating gives CASSFGARGPETQYF. V is TRBV5-1 and J is TRBJ2-5, with D perhaps being TRBD1 or TRBD2 (5 bases each). The V and J ends lost 2 bases and 5 bases respectively, with 16 bases between them. The CDR3 extends over 15 amino acids. In germline, CDR1 is SGHRS, CDR2 YFSETQ. Drawing the rest from reference TRBV5-1 and TRBJ2-5, the complete variable domain is KAGVTQTPRYLIKTRGQQVTLSCSPISGHRSVSWYQQTPGQGLQFLFEYFSETQRNKGNFPGRFSGRQFSNSRSEMNVSTLELGDSALYLCASSFGARGPETQYFGPGTRLLVL.

Written as DNA, the CDR3 is TGTGCCATCAGTGCACAAGGAAACACCGGGGAGCTGTTTTTT. Protein sequence: CAISAQGNTGELFF. The chain couples TRBV10-3 to TRBJ2-2, with D unclear. CDR1 ENHRY and CDR2 SYGVKD come from the germline V gene. This CDR3 is built from 14 residues. V gave up 4 bases and J gave up 2 bases, with 8 bases separating them.

This chain uses TRBV7-9 with TRBJ2-2, with TRBD1 identical over 8 bases. The CDR3 sequence is 15 residues long. V lost 3 bases and J lost 3; bases outside the gene matches: 3. Per germline, CDR1 SEHNR and CDR2 FQNEAQ (reference sequence). CDR3 loop: CASSFTGGYTGELFF. In DNA, the CDR3 is TGTGCCAGCAGCTTTACAGGGGGATACACCGGGGAGCTGTTTTTT.

This clone occurred a few times. The V and J genes are TRBV7-2 and TRBJ1-6, with D unresolved. The CDR3 consists of 15 residues. The ends were cut back, 3 bases at V and 6 bases at J, with 12 bases in the middle. From germline, CDR1 is SGHTA and CDR2 FQGNSA. Here the CDR3 reads CASSFSRESNSPLHF. The CDR3 coding sequence is TGTGCCAGCAGCTTTTCAAGGGAATCTAATTCACCCCTCCACTTT. Together with reference TRBV7-2 and TRBJ1-6, the CDR3 gives the full variable domain: GAGVSQSPSNKVTEKGKDVELRCDPISGHTALYWYRQSLGQGLEFLIYFQGNSAPDKSGLPSDRFSAERTGGSVSTLTIQRTQQEDSAVYLCASSFSRESNSPLHFGNGTRLTVT.

This clone was seen only a few times. The chain carries TRBV5-1 and TRBJ2-3; maybe TRBD1 (6 bases). Germline lookup yields CDR1 SGHRS and CDR2 YFSETQ. This CDR3 comprises 15 residues. Trimming took 0 bases from V and 2 from J, leaving 10 bases between them. The CDR3 loop is CASSLEGTTTDTQYF. The CDR3 bases are TGCGCCAGCAGCTTGGAGGGGACAACCACAGATACGCAGTATTTT.

This clone was seen only a few times. The rearrangement uses TRBV5-1 and TRBJ2-3; TRBD2 matches at 11 bases. The trim removed 0 bases at V and 0 bases at J, leaving 3 bases unmatched. The CDR3 contains 17 residues. The germline V gene has CDR1 SGHRS and CDR2 YFSETQ. In DNA form, the CDR3 reads TGCGCCAGCAGCTTGGCAGGGACTAGCGGAAGCACAGATACGCAGTATTTT. Translated, it gives CASSLAGTSGSTDTQYF.

This clone was detected only a few times. This rearrangement joins TRBV9 to TRBJ2-6; the D gene could be TRBD1 or TRBD2 (6 bases each). Trimming removed 0 bases at V and 1 base at J, with 11 bases between. Germline CDR1 SGDLS, CDR2 YYNGEE. This CDR3 spans 17 amino acids. The CDR3 loop is CASSVGQGTSGANVLTF. In nucleotides, the CDR3 is TGTGCCAGCAGCGTAGGGCAGGGGACTTCTGGGGCCAACGTCCTGACTTTC.

V usage is TRBV7-3 and J usage is TRBJ2-5; D may be TRBD2 (5 bases). The V end was cut by 5 bases, the J end by 5 bases, with 12 bases between. Germline V gene sequence: CDR1 SGHTA, CDR2 FQGTGA. This CDR3 spans 13 amino acids. The CDR3 nucleotides read TGTGCCAGCAGCCTCTCTAGCTGGGAGACCCAGTACTTC. As protein: CASSLSSWETQYF.

This clone was seen only a few times. The chain recombines TRBV9 with TRBJ2-3, with 15 bases matching TRBD2. Germline CDR1 is SGDLS and CDR2 is YYNGEE. With 3 bases clipped from V and 5 bases from J, the junction kept 4 bases outside the gene matches. The CDR3 has 16 residues. The CDR3 protein is CASSAGLAGGQDTQYF. CDR3 nucleotide sequence: TGTGCCAGCAGCGCCGGACTAGCGGGGGGGCAAGATACGCAGTATTTT.

In its sample, this clone was seen a few times. V gene TRBV6-5 combines with J gene TRBJ1-4; the D gene is possibly TRBD1 (5 bases). Looked up from germline, CDR1 is MNHEY and CDR2 is SVGAGI. The CDR3 is 14 residues long. Trimming removed 5 bases at V and 8 bases at J, with 15 bases between. The CDR3 is CASSEAGRVEKLFF. The CDR3 DNA reads as TGTGCCAGCAGTGAGGCGGGACGAGTGGAAAAACTGTTTTTT.

The table lists this clone with a few counts. The CDR3 DNA reads as TGTGCTAGTGGTTTCCTCGGGATGAAGTTCTTC. This sequence encodes CASGFLGMKFF. This chain uses TRBV12-5 with TRBJ2-1; possible D gene TRBD2, 5 bases. V lost 3 bases and J 14 bases, leaving 11 bases between the germline ends. The CDR3 runs 11 residues. Germline loops: CDR1 LGHNT, CDR2 FRNRAP.

The chain has TRBV28 and TRBJ1-1, with D perhaps matching TRBD1 (5 bases). Trimming removed 8 bases from V and 3 bases from J, with 13 bases in between. Germline lookup yields CDR1 MDHEN and CDR2 SYDVKM. The CDR3 has 13 amino acids. The CDR3 loop is CASSGQGDTEAFF. The CDR3 nucleotides read TGTGCCAGCTCCGGGCAGGGCGACACTGAAGCTTTCTTT.

The chain has TRBV7-9 and TRBJ2-2; possibly TRBD1 for D (5 bases). In germline, CDR1 is SEHNR, CDR2 FQNEAQ (reference sequence). Trimming shortened V by 6 bases and J by 2 bases, and 7 bases separated the two germline ends. This CDR3 region has 13 residues. CDR3 residues: CASRTDNTGELFF. The CDR3 DNA reads TGTGCCAGCAGGACAGACAACACCGGGGAGCTGTTTTTT. Looking up the rest from reference TRBV7-9 and TRBJ2-2 gives the full variable domain: DTGVSQNPRHKITKRGQNVTFRCDPISEHNRLYWYRQTLGQGPEFLTYFQNEAQLEKSRLLSDRFSAERPKGSFSTLEIQRTEQGDSAMYLCASRTDNTGELFFGEGSRLTVL.

The V call is TRBV6-6, the J call TRBJ2-5; TRBD2 might be the D (7 bases). The CDR3 extends over 14 amino acids. In germline, CDR1 is MNHNY, CDR2 SVGAGI (reference sequence). V was cut by 5 bases and J by 5 bases, with 15 bases left in between. CDR3 amino acids: CASSSGGAVETQYF. For the CDR3, the DNA is TGTGCCAGCAGTAGTGGGGGGGCTGTGGAGACCCAGTACTTC.

This clone has only a few counts. The V and J genes are TRBV10-3 and TRBJ2-5; D might be TRBD1 or TRBD2, each matching 5 bases. The germline V and J ends were trimmed by 10 bases and 5 bases, with 17 bases remaining between them. Germline-derived CDR1 and CDR2 are ENHRY and SYGVKD. The CDR3 runs 13 residues. The CDR3 nucleotides are TGTGCCAGCCGTGGGGGACGACTGGAGACCCAGTACTTC. It specifies CASRGGRLETQYF.

As for this clone: This sample also contains other DNA sequences that code for the same CDR3. V is TRBV20-1 and J is TRBJ2-7; D ambiguous. The germline V and J ends were trimmed by 3 bases and 2 bases, with 5 bases remaining between them. The germline CDR1 and CDR2 sequences are DFQATT and SNEGSKA (reference sequence). The CDR3 length is 11 residues. For the CDR3, the DNA is TGCAGTGCTAGTGGCCCCTACGAGCAGTACGTC. Amino acids: CSASGPYEQYV.